This T cell receptor beta chain emerged from a study of CD8 T cells in Susac syndrome. Each multiple sclerosis control was a treatment-naive patient with relapsing-remitting disease that was either stable or active. TEMRA cells were FACS-enriched, with CD8+ and CD4+ T cells isolated negatively. Random hexamers served to reverse transcribe roughly 0.45 to 1 ug RNA. The authors amplified TCR beta CDR3 across 54 Vbeta and 13 Jbeta using immunoSEQ multiplex PCR. TCRdb re-called the immunoSEQ multiplex PCR reads through MiXCR, storing one row per CDR3 protein. This table has almost 450,000 distinct CDR3 sequences, more than 80% appearing once. V lost 8 bases, J lost 2 bases, and 3 bases stayed unmatched. The V gene's germline CDR1 is SEHNR and CDR2 FQNEAQ (reference sequence). CDR3 length: 12 residues.

Sample: CD8+ T cells from PBMCs. This receptor was obtained from a human donor with multiple sclerosis. This chain connects TRBV7-9 to TRBJ2-7; TRBD1 matches at 7 bases. The CDR3 region is CASDQGAYEQYF. Written as DNA, the CDR3 is TGTGCCAGCGACCAGGGGGCCTACGAGCAGTACTTC.